This TCR beta chain was found in a study of T cell responses to AZD1222 COVID-19 vaccine. The germline V gene has CDR1 LGHNA and CDR2 YSLEER. The CDR3 totals 14 residues. Trimming took off 5 bases at V and 7 bases at J, with 15 bases between the two ends. TCRdb keeps only in-frame clones here, not all; method: immunoSEQ multiplex PCR. Of some 140,000 clones in the sample, about 88% were seen once. The chain links TRBV4-3 to TRBJ1-5, with D possibly being TRBD1 (5 bases). The source is an adult in good health. The specimen was peripheral blood, collected on day 0 of AZD1222 vaccination. The CDR3 spells CASSKEARGQPQHF. DNA for the CDR3: TGCGCCAGCAGCAAGGAGGCTAGGGGCCAGCCCCAGCATTTT.